This T cell receptor (beta chain) was recovered during a study of T-cell memory formation after mild COVID-19. The wider study: Across donors, TCR clusters were largely donor specific.

In germline, CDR1 is DFQATT, CDR2 SNEGSKA (reference sequence). CDR3 length: 11 residues. J lost 6 bases, V lost 5 bases, and 3 bases had no gene match. This clonotype was counted between two and nine times. The antigen is undetermined. Study results and caveats: In second-wave clones peaking day 37, SARS-CoV-2 specificity remained unconfirmed.

5'RACE primed at constant segments yielded TCR alpha and TCR beta cDNA libraries bearing sample barcodes and UMIs. TCRdb called the 5' RACE reads again in MiXCR, with one record for every CDR3 protein. The repertoire has 70,000 to 100,000 distinct CDR3 sequences, about 13% of them found once; the top ten carry roughly a quarter. This chain uses TRBV20-1 with TRBJ1-1; 7 bases map to TRBD1. The receptor was isolated from an adult woman who had mild COVID-19 (a few samples of this study predate the infection). Cell type and time point are not known. Input material: PBMCs or a T cell subset sorted from them (not recorded which). The CDR3 sequence: CSASGGPEAFF. DNA of the CDR3: TGCAGTGCTTCAGGGGGACCTGAAGCTTTCTTT.